This TCR beta chain derives from a study of blood T cells in healthy people across ages. V was pared by 3 bases and J by 7 bases, with 14 bases between. CDR3 length: 14 amino acids. In germline, CDR1 is SGHDT, CDR2 YYEEEE. A second PCR, run for roughly 7 to 11 cycles, used a sample-barcoded 5' primer plus a J-beta primer mix. MiXCR, applied by TCRdb to the 5' RACE reads, yields one record per CDR3 protein. The data show about 730,000 distinct CDR3 sequences, with approximately 43% seen just once and 20% to 25% held by the top ten. Sequenced input: blood. The gene calls are TRBV5-6 and TRBJ2-1; perhaps TRBD1 as D (6 bases). The sequence came from an older woman in good health. The CDR3: CASSWATGLNEQFF. DNA of the CDR3: TGTGCCAGCAGCTGGGCCACAGGGCTGAATGAGCAGTTCTTC.